This passage covers 6 T cell receptor beta chains from one sample sequenced in a study of CXCR3-negative and CXCR3-positive naive CD8 T cells. UMI-tagged TRB cDNA libraries were built via 5' RACE. After re-calling the 5' RACE reads, TCRdb lists one entry per CDR3 protein, DNA absent. This sample contains tens of thousands of distinct CDR3 sequences. Specimen: naive CXCR3- CD8+ T cells from blood. As for subset: CD45RO-CCR7+CD27+CD95- naive CD8+ T cells lacking CXCR3 (TNR3-). These receptors were taken from a human donor in good health. Some clones in this sample may be carry-over from other donors' samples.

The CDR3 sequence is CASSLAQGIFQPQHF. V is TRBV28 and J is TRBJ1-5; checking the TCRdb D call of TRBD1 is not possible without DNA. Looked up from germline, CDR1 is MDHEN and CDR2 is SYDVKM. The CDR3 extends over 15 amino acids.

The rearrangement links TRBV9 to TRBJ2-1; TCRdb outputs TRBD2, but without DNA this stays unchecked. Germline CDR1 reads SGDLS; CDR2 reads YYNGEE. The CDR3 is 15 amino acids. Here the CDR3 reads CASSVEMGPNDEQFF.

This chain joins TRBV9 and TRBJ2-7; checking the TCRdb D call of TRBD1 is not possible without DNA. Germline assignment: CDR1 SGDLS and CDR2 YYNGEE. CDR3 size: 15 residues. This chain's CDR3 is CASSGGQGASYEQYF.

The chain is built from TRBV28 and TRBJ1-5; there is no DNA to check the TCRdb D call of TRBD1. Germline values: CDR1 MDHEN, CDR2 SYDVKM. The CDR3 is 13 residues long. The CDR3 reads CASRQGAGQPQHF.

The chain carries TRBV30 and TRBJ2-7; TCRdb outputs TRBD2, but without DNA this stays unchecked. There are 14 residues in the CDR3. Germline V gene sequence: CDR1 GTSNPN, CDR2 SVGIG (reference sequence). The CDR3 sequence: CAWSDPGLAGEQYF.

The chain uses TRBV15 and TRBJ2-3; TCRdb proposes TRBD1, but this gene call is untestable without DNA. Germline CDR1 LNHNV, CDR2 YYDKDF (reference sequence). CDR3 length: 15 residues. CDR3 in amino acids: CATSNVGGVTDTQYF. Full variable domain (rest looked up from reference TRBV15 and TRBJ2-3): DAMVIQNPRYQVTQFGKPVTLSCSQTLNHNVMYWYQQKSSQAPKLLFHYYDKDFNNEADTPDNFQSRRPNTSFCFLDIRSPGLGDTAMYLCATSNVGGVTDTQYFGPGTRLTVL.